This passage covers 12 T cell receptor beta chains from one sample sequenced in a study of vaccination effects on CD4 cells after COVID-19. For these TCRs, the target antigens are not known. Sequencing followed a ViraFEST assay step that expanded antigen-specific CD4+ T cells with viral peptide pools. Cells that had been cultured for roughly 9 days were the source of isolated CD4+ T cells. Nucleocapsid antibodies were negative in the vaccine recipients, who had never had SARS-CoV-2 infection. TCRdb's copy holds only in-frame clones and misses some; the assay was immunoSEQ multiplex PCR. Of tens of thousands of clones listed, approximately 79% are singletons. Here the sequenced sample was CD4+ T cells from PBMCs cultured with HCoV-NL63 spike peptides, taken before COVID-19 vaccination. The source is a human donor who received a COVID-19 vaccine.

This clone turned up a few times. The gene calls are TRBV6-5 and TRBJ1-3; no clear D. The CDR3 is made up of 14 amino acids. Trimming pared 3 bases from V and 0 bases from J, leaving 6 bases between. Germline-derived CDR1 and CDR2 are MNHEY and SVGAGI. This CDR3 reads CASSYLGSGNTIYF. CDR3 DNA: TGTGCCAGCAGTTATCTGGGCTCTGGAAACACCATATATTTT.

This clone was picked up a small number of times. The chain employs TRBV6-1 and TRBJ1-5; no clear D gene. V was cut by 1 base and J by 5 bases, with 9 bases left in between. The CDR3 is 14 amino acids. The germline V gene encodes CDR1 MNHNS and CDR2 SASEGT. This CDR3 is CASSEDRSDQPQHF. CDR3 coding DNA: TGTGCCAGCAGTGAAGACCGGAGCGATCAGCCCCAGCATTTT.

The rearrangement links TRBV7-2 to TRBJ2-7; the match to TRBD1 covers 7 bases. The CDR3 extends over 15 amino acids. Looked up from germline, CDR1 is SGHTA and CDR2 is FQGNSA. V shed 5 bases, J shed 1 base, and the junction held 8 bases outside the gene matches. CDR3 residues: CASSPQGQKSYEQYV. The CDR3 DNA reads TGTGCCAGCAGCCCCCAGGGACAGAAATCCTACGAGCAGTACGTC.

The chain joins TRBV5-1 to TRBJ1-1; tentative D call: TRBD1 (5 bases). With 4 bases removed from V and 1 base from J, the gap between germline ends came to 14 bases. The CDR3 has 15 amino acids. Germline CDR1 is SGHRS and CDR2 is YFSETQ. CDR3 residues: CASSPMGGGNTEAFF. DNA of the CDR3: TGCGCCAGCAGCCCGATGGGGGGGGGGAACACTGAAGCTTTCTTT.

V gene TRBV7-2 combines with J gene TRBJ1-5; D remains ambiguous. Between the trimmed V and J ends, which lost 1 base and 7 bases, there was a span of 5 bases. The CDR3 is 12 residues long. The germline CDR1 and CDR2 sequences are SGHTA and FQGNSA. This chain's CDR3 is CASSLDDQPQHF. As DNA, the CDR3 is TGTGCCAGCAGCTTAGACGACCAGCCCCAGCATTTT.

A few counts support this clone. The chain carries TRBV7-2 and TRBJ1-2, with D maybe TRBD1 (6 bases). Trimming removed 1 base from V and 1 base from J, with 10 bases in between. The length of the CDR3 is 15 residues. Looked up from germline, CDR1 is SGHTA and CDR2 is FQGNSA. DNA of the CDR3: TGTGCCAGCAGCTTAGTTGGCAGGGGTAACTATGGCTACACCTTC. Protein sequence: CASSLVGRGNYGYTF. Full variable domain (rest looked up from reference TRBV7-2 and TRBJ1-2): GAGVSQSPSNKVTEKGKDVELRCDPISGHTALYWYRQSLGQGLEFLIYFQGNSAPDKSGLPSDRFSAERTGGSVSTLTIQRTQQEDSAVYLCASSLVGRGNYGYTFGSGTRLTVV.

This clone has just one count. The chain carries TRBV19 and TRBJ2-3; D may match TRBD1 or TRBD2 (7 bases each). Germline loops: CDR1 LNHDA, CDR2 SQIVND (reference sequence). The CDR3 is made up of 15 amino acids. V was shortened by 3 bases and J by 4 bases, with 14 bases between the two germline ends. The CDR3 loop reads CASSIIRGGSDTQYF. In DNA form, the CDR3 reads TGTGCCAGTAGTATTATCAGGGGGGGCTCAGATACGCAGTATTTT.

The chain uses TRBV30 and TRBJ1-3, with TRBD1 matching over 7 bases. Trimming took 3 bases from V and 1 from J; bases not matched to a gene: 0. There are 13 residues in the CDR3. The germline V gene has CDR1 GTSNPN and CDR2 SVGIG (reference sequence). The CDR3 reads CAWSRGSGNTIYF. The CDR3 region has the DNA TGTGCCTGGAGCAGGGGGTCTGGAAACACCATATATTTT.

The chain links TRBV4-1 to TRBJ2-5; possibly TRBD1 for D (6 bases). Germline CDR1 is MGHRA and CDR2 is YSYEKL. With 4 bases removed from V and 5 bases from J, the gap between germline ends came to 14 bases. The CDR3 spans 14 residues. The CDR3 nucleotides are TGCGCCAGCAGCCTCAACAGGGTTGGGGAGACCCAGTACTTC. This translates into CASSLNRVGETQYF.

The genes are TRBV2 and TRBJ1-1; the D is unclear. Germline V gives CDR1 SNHLY, CDR2 FYNNEI. The V gene lost 7 bases and the J gene lost 4 bases, with 19 bases spanning the gap. CDR3 length: 15 amino acids. CDR3: CASIFRVPKGTEAFF. As DNA, the CDR3 is TGTGCCAGCATCTTCCGGGTTCCCAAGGGCACTGAAGCTTTCTTT.

On this clone itself: This specimen includes other DNA sequences encoding the same CDR3. J is TRBJ1-1 and V is TRBV6-5; 8 bases agree with TRBD1. There are 14 residues in the CDR3. CDR1 is MNHEY and CDR2 is SVGAGI in the germline V gene. The V gene end was trimmed by 6 bases and the J gene end by 1 base; junction bases not matched to a gene: 4. CDR3: CASRSGTGNTEAFF. DNA of the CDR3: TGTGCCAGCAGATCCGGGACAGGGAACACTGAAGCTTTCTTT.

V gene TRBV6-5 combines with J gene TRBJ2-1; a weak D match, TRBD2 (5 bases). V was cut by 7 bases and J by 1 base, with 8 bases left in between. This CDR3 has 13 residues. In germline, CDR1 is MNHEY, CDR2 SVGAGI. CDR3 residues: CASIRDSYNEQFF. DNA of the CDR3: TGTGCCAGCATACGGGATTCCTACAATGAGCAGTTCTTC.